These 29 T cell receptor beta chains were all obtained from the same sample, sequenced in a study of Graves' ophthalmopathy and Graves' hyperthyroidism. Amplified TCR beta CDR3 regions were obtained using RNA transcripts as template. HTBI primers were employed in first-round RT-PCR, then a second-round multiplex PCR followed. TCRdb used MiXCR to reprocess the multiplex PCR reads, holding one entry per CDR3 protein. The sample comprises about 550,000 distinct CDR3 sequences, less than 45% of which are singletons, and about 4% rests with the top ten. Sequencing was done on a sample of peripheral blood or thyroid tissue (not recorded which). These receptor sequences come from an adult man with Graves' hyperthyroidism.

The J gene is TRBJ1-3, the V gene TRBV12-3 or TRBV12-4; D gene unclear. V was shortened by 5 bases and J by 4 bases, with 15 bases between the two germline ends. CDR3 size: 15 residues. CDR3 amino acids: CASSPGGLRGNTIYF. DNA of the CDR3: TGTGCCAGCAGTCCCGGAGGGCTCCGGGGAAACACCATATATTTT.

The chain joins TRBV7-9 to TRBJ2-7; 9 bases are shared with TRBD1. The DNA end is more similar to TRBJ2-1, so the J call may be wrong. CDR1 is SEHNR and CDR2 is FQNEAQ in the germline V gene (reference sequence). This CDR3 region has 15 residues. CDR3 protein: CASSQGQGTWNEQFF. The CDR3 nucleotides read TGTGCCAGCAGTCAGGGACAGGGTACGTGGAATGAGCAGTTCTTC.

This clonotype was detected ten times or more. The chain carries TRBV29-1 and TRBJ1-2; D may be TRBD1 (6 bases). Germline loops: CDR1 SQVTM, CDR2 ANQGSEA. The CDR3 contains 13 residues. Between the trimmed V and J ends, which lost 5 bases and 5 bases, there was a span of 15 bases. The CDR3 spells CSVPWPGEYGYTF. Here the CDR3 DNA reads TGCAGCGTTCCTTGGCCAGGGGAGTATGGCTACACCTTC. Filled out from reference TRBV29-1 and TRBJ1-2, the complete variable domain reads SAVISQKPSRDICQRGTSLTIQCQVDSQVTMMFWYRQQPGQSLTLIATANQGSEATYESGFVIDKFPISRPNLTFSTLTVSNMSPEDSSIYLCSVPWPGEYGYTFGSGTRLTVV.

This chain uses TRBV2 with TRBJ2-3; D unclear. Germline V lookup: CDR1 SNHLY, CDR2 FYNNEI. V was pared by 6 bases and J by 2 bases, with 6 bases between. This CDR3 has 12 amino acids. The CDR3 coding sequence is TGTGCCAGCAGACTCGACACAGATACGCAGTATTTT. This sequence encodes CASRLDTDTQYF.

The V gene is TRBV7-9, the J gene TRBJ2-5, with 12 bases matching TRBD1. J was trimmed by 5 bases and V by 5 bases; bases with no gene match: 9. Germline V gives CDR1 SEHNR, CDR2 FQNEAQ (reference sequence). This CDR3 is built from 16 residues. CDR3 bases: TGTGCCAGCAGCCCCCCCGGGACAGGGGGCCGTGAGACCCAGTACTTC. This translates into CASSPPGTGGRETQYF.

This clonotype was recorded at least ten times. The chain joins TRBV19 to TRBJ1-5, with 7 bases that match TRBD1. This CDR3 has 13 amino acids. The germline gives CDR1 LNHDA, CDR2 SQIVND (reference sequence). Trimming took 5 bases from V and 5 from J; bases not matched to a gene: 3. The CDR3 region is CASSLQGHQPQHF. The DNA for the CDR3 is TGTGCCAGTAGTTTACAGGGGCATCAGCCCCAGCATTTT.

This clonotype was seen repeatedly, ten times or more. For the CDR3, the DNA is TGTGCCAGTAGATTCGGGCAGGGCAATCAGCCCCAGCATTTT. Translating it yields CASRFGQGNQPQHF. This chain uses TRBV19 with TRBJ1-5; D is unclear. CDR3 length: 14 amino acids. Trimming cost V 6 bases and J 2 bases, with 11 bases left between them. Looked up from germline, CDR1 is LNHDA and CDR2 is SQIVND (reference sequence). Based on the CDR3 plus reference TRBV19 and TRBJ1-5, the full variable domain is DGGITQSPKYLFRKEGQNVTLSCEQNLNHDAMYWYRQDPGQGLRLIYYSQIVNDFQKGDIAEGYSVSREKKESFPLTVTSAQKNPTAFYLCASRFGQGNQPQHFGDGTRLSIL.

This CDR3 reads CSATDSANYGYTF. The CDR3 DNA follows: TGCAGTGCTACCGACAGCGCTAACTATGGCTACACCTTC. The chain couples TRBV20-1 to TRBJ1-2, with D possibly matching TRBD1 (5 bases). The germline V gene encodes CDR1 DFQATT and CDR2 SNEGSKA (reference sequence). Between the trimmed V and J ends, which lost 4 bases and 0 bases, there was a span of 9 bases. This CDR3 contains 13 residues.

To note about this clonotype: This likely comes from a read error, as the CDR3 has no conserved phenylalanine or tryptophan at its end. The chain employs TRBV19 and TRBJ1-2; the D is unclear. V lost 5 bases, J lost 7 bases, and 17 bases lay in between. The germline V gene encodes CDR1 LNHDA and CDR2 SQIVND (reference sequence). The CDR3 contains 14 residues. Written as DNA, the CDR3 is TGTGCCAGTAGTCGGCAGGCTTCAAGTTCTGGCTACACCTCC. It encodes CASSRQASSSGYTS.

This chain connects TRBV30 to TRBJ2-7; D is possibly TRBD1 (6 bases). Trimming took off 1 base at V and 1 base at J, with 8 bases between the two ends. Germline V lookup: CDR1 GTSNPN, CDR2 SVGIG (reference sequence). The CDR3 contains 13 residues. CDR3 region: CAWSAGTSYEQYF. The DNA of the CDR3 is TGTGCCTGGAGTGCGGGGACATCCTACGAGCAGTACTTC.

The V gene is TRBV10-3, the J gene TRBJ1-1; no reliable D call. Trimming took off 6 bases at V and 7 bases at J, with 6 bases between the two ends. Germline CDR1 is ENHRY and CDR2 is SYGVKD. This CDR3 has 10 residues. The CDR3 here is CAIRGVEAFF. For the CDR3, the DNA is TGTGCCATCAGGGGAGTTGAAGCTTTCTTT.

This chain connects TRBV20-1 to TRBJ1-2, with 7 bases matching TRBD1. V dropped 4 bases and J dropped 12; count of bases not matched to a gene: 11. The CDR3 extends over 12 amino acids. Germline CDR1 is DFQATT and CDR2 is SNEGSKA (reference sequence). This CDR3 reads CSANDRAQGNTF. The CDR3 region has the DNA TGCAGTGCTAACGACAGGGCTCAGGGCAACACCTTC.

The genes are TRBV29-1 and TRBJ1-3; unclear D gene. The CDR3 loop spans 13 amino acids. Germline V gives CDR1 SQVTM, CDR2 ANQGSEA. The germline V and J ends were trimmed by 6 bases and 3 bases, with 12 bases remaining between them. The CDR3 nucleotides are TGCAGCGTCCGCTTGGGGTTTGGAAACACCATATATTTT. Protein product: CSVRLGFGNTIYF. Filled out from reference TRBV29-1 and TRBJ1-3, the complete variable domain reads SAVISQKPSRDICQRGTSLTIQCQVDSQVTMMFWYRQQPGQSLTLIATANQGSEATYESGFVIDKFPISRPNLTFSTLTVSNMSPEDSSIYLCSVRLGFGNTIYFGEGSWLTVV.

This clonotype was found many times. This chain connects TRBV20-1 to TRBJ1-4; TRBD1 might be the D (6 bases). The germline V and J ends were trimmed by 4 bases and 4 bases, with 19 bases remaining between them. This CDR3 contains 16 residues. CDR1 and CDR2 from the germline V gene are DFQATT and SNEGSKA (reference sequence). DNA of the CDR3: TGCAGTGCTAAGCAAGCCACAGGGATGAGTAATGAAAAACTGTTTTTT. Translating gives CSAKQATGMSNEKLFF.

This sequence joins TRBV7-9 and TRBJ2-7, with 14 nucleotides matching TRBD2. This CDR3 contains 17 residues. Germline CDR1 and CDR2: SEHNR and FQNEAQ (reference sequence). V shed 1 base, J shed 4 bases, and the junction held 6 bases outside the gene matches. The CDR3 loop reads CASSLVGTSGRGYEQYF. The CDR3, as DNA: TGTGCCAGCAGCTTAGTAGGGACTAGCGGGAGAGGTTACGAGCAGTACTTC. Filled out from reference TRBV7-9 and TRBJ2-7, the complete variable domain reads DTGVSQNPRHKITKRGQNVTFRCDPISEHNRLYWYRQTLGQGPEFLTYFQNEAQLEKSRLLSDRFSAERPKGSFSTLEIQRTEQGDSAMYLCASSLVGTSGRGYEQYFGPGTRLTVT.

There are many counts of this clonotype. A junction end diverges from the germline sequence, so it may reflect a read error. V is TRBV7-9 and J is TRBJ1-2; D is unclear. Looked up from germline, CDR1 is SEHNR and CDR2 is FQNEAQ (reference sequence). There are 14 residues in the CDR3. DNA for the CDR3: TGTGCCAGCAGTTTAGCCCCCATGGACTATGGCTACACCTTC. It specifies CASSLAPMDYGYTF.

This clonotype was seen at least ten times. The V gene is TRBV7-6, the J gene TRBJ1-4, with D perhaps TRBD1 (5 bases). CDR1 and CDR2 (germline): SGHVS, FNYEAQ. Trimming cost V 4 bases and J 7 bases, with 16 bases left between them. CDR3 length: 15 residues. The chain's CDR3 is CASSSGPGRGEKLFF. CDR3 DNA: TGTGCCAGCAGCTCCGGACCGGGACGGGGTGAAAAACTGTTTTTT.

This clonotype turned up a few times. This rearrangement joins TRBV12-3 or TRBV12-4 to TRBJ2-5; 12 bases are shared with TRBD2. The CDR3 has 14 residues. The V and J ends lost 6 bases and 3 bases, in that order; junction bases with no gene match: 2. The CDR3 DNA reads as TGTGCCAGCAGCCGACTAGCGGGGGAAGAGACCCAGTACTTC. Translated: CASSRLAGEETQYF.

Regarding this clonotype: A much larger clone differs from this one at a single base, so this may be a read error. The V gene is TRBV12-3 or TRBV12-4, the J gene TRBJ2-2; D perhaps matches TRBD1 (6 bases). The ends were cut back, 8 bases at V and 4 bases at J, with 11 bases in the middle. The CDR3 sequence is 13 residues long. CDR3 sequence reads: CASGQTGTGELFF. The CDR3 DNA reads TGTGCCAGCGGACAGACTGGCACCGGGGAGCTGTTTTTT.

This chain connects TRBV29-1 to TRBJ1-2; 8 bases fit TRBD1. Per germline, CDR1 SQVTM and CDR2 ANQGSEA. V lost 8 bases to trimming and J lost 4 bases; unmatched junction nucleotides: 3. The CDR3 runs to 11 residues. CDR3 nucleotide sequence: TGCAGCACCGGACAGGGCTATGGCTACACCTTC. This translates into CSTGQGYGYTF.

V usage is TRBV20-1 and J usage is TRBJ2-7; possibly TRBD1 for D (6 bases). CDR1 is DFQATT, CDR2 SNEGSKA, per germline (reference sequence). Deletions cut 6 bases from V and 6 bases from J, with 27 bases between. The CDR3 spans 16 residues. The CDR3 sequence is CSANPPLQGYPGEQYF. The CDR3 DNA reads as TGCAGTGCCAACCCACCGTTACAGGGTTACCCGGGCGAGCAGTACTTC.

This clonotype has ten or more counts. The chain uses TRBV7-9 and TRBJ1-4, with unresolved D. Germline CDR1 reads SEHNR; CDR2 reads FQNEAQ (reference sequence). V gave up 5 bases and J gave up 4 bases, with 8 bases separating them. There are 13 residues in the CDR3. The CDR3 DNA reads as TGTGCCAGCAGCGCCCAGAATAATGAAAAACTGTTTTTT. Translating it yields CASSAQNNEKLFF.

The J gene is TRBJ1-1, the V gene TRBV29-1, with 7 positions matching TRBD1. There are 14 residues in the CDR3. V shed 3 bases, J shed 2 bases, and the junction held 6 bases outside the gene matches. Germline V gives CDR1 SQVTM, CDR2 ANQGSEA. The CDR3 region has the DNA TGCAGCGTTGATCGAAGGGGGCTAAACACTGAAGCTTTCTTT. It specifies CSVDRRGLNTEAFF.

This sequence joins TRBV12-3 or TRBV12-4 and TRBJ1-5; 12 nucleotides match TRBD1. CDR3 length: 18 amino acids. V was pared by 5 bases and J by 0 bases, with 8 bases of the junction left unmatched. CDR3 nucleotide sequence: TGTGCCAGCAGTAATCCGGGACAGGGGGCTTATAGCAATCAGCCCCAGCATTTT. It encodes CASSNPGQGAYSNQPQHF.

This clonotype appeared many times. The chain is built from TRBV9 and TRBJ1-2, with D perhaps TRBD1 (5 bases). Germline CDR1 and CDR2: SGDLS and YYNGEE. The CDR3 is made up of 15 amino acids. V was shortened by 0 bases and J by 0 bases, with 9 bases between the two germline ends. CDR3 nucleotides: TGTGCCAGCAGCGTAGCTTTGGACACTAACTATGGCTACACCTTC. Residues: CASSVALDTNYGYTF.

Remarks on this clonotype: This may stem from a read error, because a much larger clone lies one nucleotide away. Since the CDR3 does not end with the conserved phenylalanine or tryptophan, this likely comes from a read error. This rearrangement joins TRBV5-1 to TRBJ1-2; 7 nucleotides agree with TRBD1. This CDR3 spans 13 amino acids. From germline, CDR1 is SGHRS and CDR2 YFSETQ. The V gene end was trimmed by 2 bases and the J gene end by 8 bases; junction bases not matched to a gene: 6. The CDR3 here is CASSFTGDGGYTL. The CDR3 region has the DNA TGCGCCAGCAGCTTTACAGGGGATGGGGGCTACACCCTC.

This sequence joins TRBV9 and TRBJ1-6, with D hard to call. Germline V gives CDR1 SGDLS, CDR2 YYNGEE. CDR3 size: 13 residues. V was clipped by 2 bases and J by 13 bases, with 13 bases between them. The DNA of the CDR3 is TGTGCCAGCAGCGTGGGGTTTAATCAGCCCCTCCACTTT. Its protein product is CASSVGFNQPLHF.

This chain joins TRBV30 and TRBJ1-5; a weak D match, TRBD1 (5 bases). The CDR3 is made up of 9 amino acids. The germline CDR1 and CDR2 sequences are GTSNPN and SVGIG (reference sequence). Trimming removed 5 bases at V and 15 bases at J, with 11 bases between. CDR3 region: CAWGTGGHF. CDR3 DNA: TGTGCCTGGGGGACGGGGGGGCATTTT.

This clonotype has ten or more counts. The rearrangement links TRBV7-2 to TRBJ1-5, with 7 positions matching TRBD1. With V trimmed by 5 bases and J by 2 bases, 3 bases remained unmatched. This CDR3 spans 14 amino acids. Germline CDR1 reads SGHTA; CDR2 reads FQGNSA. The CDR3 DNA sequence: TGTGCCAGCAGCCGACAGGGCGGCAATCAGCCCCAGCATTTT. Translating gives CASSRQGGNQPQHF.